The source of this TCR beta chain is a study of T cells after yellow fever vaccination. Looking at the study overall: Some fractions had low cell numbers, and these were prepared with SMART-Seq v4 Ultra Low Input. Study-wide results and caveats: Post-booster repertoires contained most primary-vaccination clones again (around 97% CD4, roughly 90% CD8). Weaker overall was a secondary response that nonetheless peaked faster, on day 5 versus 15.

UMIs and a universal primer site were added when TCR cDNA was made by 5'RACE template switching. A single record per CDR3 protein comes from TCRdb applying MiXCR to the 5' RACE reads. In the table there are hundreds of thousands of distinct CDR3 sequences, approximately 3.9% of which are singletons. This clonotype was counted at least ten times. Its target is not known. The receptor was derived from a man younger than 35 who received the YFV17D yellow fever vaccine. The input for sequencing was PBMCs, taken on the day of the yellow fever booster vaccination.

The CDR3 protein is CASRRAGLRTGELFF. CDR3 DNA: TGTGCCAGCAGACGCGCGGGACTCCGCACCGGGGAGCTGTTTTTT. The chain joins TRBV6-2 or TRBV6-3 to TRBJ2-2; D is possibly TRBD2 (6 bases). The germline V gene encodes CDR1 MNHEY and CDR2 SVGEGT. V shed 6 bases and J shed 4 bases, with 15 bases lying between them. The CDR3 contains 15 residues.